Listed here is a single T cell receptor beta chain. Its antigen is not identified. The CDR3 runs to 21 residues. Trimming removed 2 bases from V and 7 bases from J; junction bases left unmatched: 25. The data derive from a study of T-cell memory formation after mild COVID-19. Study-level findings and limits: Clones that contracted clustered mainly in CM and EM if CD4+ and in EMRA if CD8+. Contracting clones, day 15 to 85, had balanced CD4/CD8, and later expanders favored CD4+. Pre-infection memory held some responding clones, suggesting pre-existing cross-reactive T cells responded.

TCRdb re-called the 5' RACE reads with MiXCR, one entry per CDR3 protein. The sample shows under 550,000 distinct CDR3 sequences, 15% to 20% of them seen only once. The source material was PBMCs or a T cell subset sorted from them (not recorded which). The chain uses TRBV12-3 or TRBV12-4 and TRBJ1-1; TRBD1 matches 10 bases. The TCR originated in an adult woman who had mild COVID-19 (a few samples of this study predate the infection). Cell type and time point are not known. CDR3 amino acids: CASSLRSRGSVDRGLQIEAFF. The CDR3, as DNA: TGTGCCAGCAGTTTACGCTCTCGAGGATCCGTCGACAGGGGGCTACAAATTGAAGCTTTCTTT.